The 29 T cell receptor beta chains reported below all come from one sample, sequenced in a study of blood T cell repertoires in COVID-19. Sequencing used immunoSEQ multiplex PCR; TCRdb keeps in-frame clones, though not all of them. The repertoire holds 320,000 or so clones, with roughly 87% as singletons. Sequencing was carried out using PBMCs or T cells enriched from blood (not recorded which). These receptors were obtained from a woman aged 30 to 39 who had recovered from COVID-19.

The chain uses TRBV19 and TRBJ2-5; tentatively, D is TRBD2 (7 bases). V lost 7 bases, J lost 2 bases, and 20 bases lay in between. This CDR3 comprises 16 residues. Germline CDR1 is LNHDA and CDR2 is SQIVND (reference sequence). The CDR3 loop reads CASNPGGGGRQETQYF. The CDR3 nucleotides read TGTGCCAGTAACCCGGGGGGCGGGGGCCGACAAGAGACCCAGTACTTC. Variable domain in full (rest from reference TRBV19 and TRBJ2-5): DGGITQSPKYLFRKEGQNVTLSCEQNLNHDAMYWYRQDPGQGLRLIYYSQIVNDFQKGDIAEGYSVSREKKESFPLTVTSAQKNPTAFYLCASNPGGGGRQETQYFGPGTRLLVL.

This clone was recorded once. J is TRBJ1-5 and V is TRBV19, with a possible D match to TRBD1 (5 bases). There are 16 residues in the CDR3. Germline V gene sequence: CDR1 LNHDA, CDR2 SQIVND (reference sequence). With 6 bases removed from V and 5 bases from J, the gap between germline ends came to 20 bases. In DNA form, the CDR3 reads TGTGCCAGTAGCCCCCCGCGACGGGGGGTCTATCAGCCCCAGCATTTT. As protein: CASSPPRRGVYQPQHF.

J is TRBJ2-7 and V is TRBV7-2; 11 bases agree with TRBD2. With 4 bases clipped from V and 3 bases from J, the junction kept 8 bases outside the gene matches. The CDR3 is made up of 16 amino acids. Germline V CDR1 and CDR2: SGHTA, FQGNSA. The CDR3 nucleotides read TGTGCCAGCAGCTCGCTAGCGGGGGGACTCCGCTACGAGCAGTACTTC. Amino acid sequence: CASSSLAGGLRYEQYF.

This clone was seen more than once but under ten times. J is TRBJ1-1 and V is TRBV2; 12 nucleotides line up with TRBD1. After removal of 6 bases from V and 7 bases from J, the junction contained 6 bases not matched to a gene. The CDR3 is 14 amino acids. Germline values: CDR1 SNHLY, CDR2 FYNNEI. CDR3 loop: CASRPGQGADEAFF. DNA of the CDR3: TGTGCCAGCAGGCCGGGACAGGGGGCCGATGAAGCTTTCTTT. Complete variable domain (other parts from reference TRBV2 and TRBJ1-1): EPEVTQTPSHQVTQMGQEVILRCVPISNHLYFYWYRQILGQKVEFLVSFYNNEISEKSEIFDDQFSVERPDGSNFTLKIRSTKLEDSAMYFCASRPGQGADEAFFGQGTRLTVV.

The V and J genes are TRBV24-1 and TRBJ2-2; D is unclear. The germline V and J ends were trimmed by 7 bases and 5 bases, with 4 bases remaining between them. The CDR3 contains 11 residues. Per the germline V gene, CDR1 is KGHDR and CDR2 is SFDVKD. CDR3 sequence: CATSRTGELFF. The DNA of the CDR3 is TGTGCCACCAGCAGGACCGGGGAGCTGTTTTTT.

This chain joins TRBV15 and TRBJ2-1, with TRBD2 as a possible D gene (7 bases). CDR3 size: 15 residues. With 1 base removed from V and 9 bases from J, the gap between germline ends came to 16 bases. The V gene's germline CDR1 is LNHNV and CDR2 YYDKDF (reference sequence). The CDR3 nucleotides are TGTGCCACCAGCAGAGGTTGGGGGGGGCCTGGTGAGCAGTTCTTC. It codes for CATSRGWGGPGEQFF.

The V call is TRBV2, the J call TRBJ1-6; the D is unclear. CDR3 length equals 14 residues. From germline, CDR1 is SNHLY and CDR2 FYNNEI. Trimming stripped 7 bases from V and 7 bases from J, with 14 bases between. The CDR3 sequence: CASKGDLGNSPLHF. Written as DNA, the CDR3 is TGTGCCAGCAAGGGAGACCTGGGAAATTCACCCCTCCACTTT.

The V and J genes are TRBV4-3 and TRBJ1-2; D is ambiguous. The V and J ends lost 4 bases and 6 bases respectively, with 12 bases between them. The germline V gene encodes CDR1 LGHNA and CDR2 YSLEER. There are 13 residues in the CDR3. The CDR3 loop is CASSRIAQDGYTF. CDR3 nucleotides: TGCGCCAGCAGCCGTATCGCGCAGGATGGCTACACCTTC.

The chain has TRBV5-4 and TRBJ1-2; tentatively, D is TRBD1 (5 bases). From germline, CDR1 is SGHNT and CDR2 YYREEE (reference sequence). The V end lost 0 bases, the J end lost 4 bases, and 13 bases lay between the germline ends. This CDR3 is 15 amino acids long. The CDR3 coding sequence is TGTGCCAGCAGCTTGGAAGGGGCAGGAGTCTATGGCTACACCTTC. Encoded protein: CASSLEGAGVYGYTF.

The V and J genes are TRBV4-1 and TRBJ1-5; 7 bases are shared with TRBD1. The CDR3 extends over 18 amino acids. The V segment lost 2 bases and the J segment 6 bases; nucleotides outside the gene matches: 16. The germline V gene encodes CDR1 MGHRA and CDR2 YSYEKL. CDR3 in DNA: TGCGCCAGCAGCCAAATGGCGACAGGGCTATCGGATTTTCAGCCCCAGCATTTT. Residues: CASSQMATGLSDFQPQHF.

The chain employs TRBV7-2 and TRBJ2-1; D is undetermined. Trimming took off 4 bases at V and 13 bases at J, with 20 bases between the two ends. The CDR3 loop spans 14 amino acids. The germline CDR1 and CDR2 sequences are SGHTA and FQGNSA. The chain's CDR3 is CASSSLTRNGAQFF. CDR3 DNA: TGTGCCAGCAGCTCACTAACTCGAAACGGAGCCCAGTTCTTC.

This clone was picked up a small number of times. The genes are TRBV5-1 and TRBJ2-5; D possibly corresponds to TRBD1 (6 bases). This CDR3 spans 14 amino acids. Germline values: CDR1 SGHRS, CDR2 YFSETQ. Trimming cost V 5 bases and J 0 bases, with 11 bases left between them. For the CDR3, the DNA is TGCGCCAGCAGGCTTAGGACAGACCAAGAGACCCAGTACTTC. Encoded protein: CASRLRTDQETQYF.

This clone was detected only once. This rearrangement joins TRBV6-5 to TRBJ2-3; tentatively, D is TRBD2 (7 bases). This CDR3 contains 15 residues. V was clipped by 7 bases and J by 6 bases, with 20 bases between them. Per the germline V gene, CDR1 is MNHEY and CDR2 is SVGAGI. The CDR3 protein is CASTFERGGADTQYF. The CDR3 nucleotides read TGTGCCAGCACCTTCGAGAGAGGGGGGGCGGATACGCAGTATTTT.

The J gene is TRBJ1-1, the V gene TRBV2; weak D call: TRBD1 (6 bases). Per the germline V gene, CDR1 is SNHLY and CDR2 is FYNNEI. The V end lost 8 bases, the J end lost 1 base, and 14 bases lay between the germline ends. The CDR3 contains 14 residues. The CDR3: CASRPRTENTEAFF. CDR3 nucleotides: TGTGCCAGCCGCCCGAGGACAGAGAACACTGAAGCTTTCTTT. Full variable domain (outside the CDR3, taken from reference TRBV2 and TRBJ1-1): EPEVTQTPSHQVTQMGQEVILRCVPISNHLYFYWYRQILGQKVEFLVSFYNNEISEKSEIFDDQFSVERPDGSNFTLKIRSTKLEDSAMYFCASRPRTENTEAFFGQGTRLTVV.

The V call is TRBV28, the J call TRBJ1-4; a possible D gene is TRBD1 (5 bases). This CDR3 has 16 residues. With 2 bases removed from V and 2 bases from J, the gap between germline ends came to 12 bases. Germline CDR1 reads MDHEN; CDR2 reads SYDVKM. CDR3 sequence (DNA): TGTGCCAGCAGTTTAATCGGCCGGGGGACTAATGAAAAACTGTTTTTT. The encoded protein is CASSLIGRGTNEKLFF.

The chain recombines TRBV9 with TRBJ2-5; D is undetermined. Germline CDR1 and CDR2: SGDLS and YYNGEE. Trimming took off 4 bases at V and 0 bases at J, with 16 bases between the two ends. This CDR3 is 16 amino acids long. The CDR3 spells CASSPRQAPYQETQYF. DNA of the CDR3: TGTGCCAGCAGCCCCCGGCAGGCTCCGTACCAAGAGACCCAGTACTTC.

This clone was observed a single time. The chain links TRBV5-4 to TRBJ2-2; D might be TRBD1 (5 bases). Trimming took 3 bases from V and 3 from J, leaving 9 bases between them. The CDR3 is 14 amino acids. Per the germline V gene, CDR1 is SGHNT and CDR2 is YYREEE (reference sequence). DNA for the CDR3: TGTGCCAGCAGCTCAGCAGGGTACACCGGGGAGCTGTTTTTT. This sequence encodes CASSSAGYTGELFF.

J is TRBJ2-1 and V is TRBV4-1; D might be TRBD2 (5 bases). This CDR3 has 13 amino acids. Trimming removed 1 base at V and 9 bases at J, with 10 bases between. Germline V gene data show CDR1 as MGHRA and CDR2 as YSYEKL. The CDR3 sequence is CASSQVSGIEQFF. Written as DNA, the CDR3 is TGCGCCAGCAGCCAAGTCTCGGGGATTGAGCAGTTCTTC.

The chain combines TRBV6-5 with TRBJ2-7, with TRBD1 matching 7 bases. This CDR3 has 15 amino acids. Trimming removed 6 bases from V and 3 bases from J; junction bases left unmatched: 11. Germline values: CDR1 MNHEY, CDR2 SVGAGI. The CDR3 DNA is TGTGCCAGCAGGAGGGGGCGCACCCAACTCTACGAGCAGTACTTC. Protein: CASRRGRTQLYEQYF.

The V gene is TRBV29-1, the J gene TRBJ1-1; a possible D gene is TRBD1 (6 bases). Deletions cut 6 bases from V and 1 base from J, with 12 bases between. Germline CDR1 is SQVTM and CDR2 is ANQGSEA. The CDR3 runs 13 residues. The CDR3 DNA is TGCAGCGTCATACTACAGGGGAACACTGAAGCTTTCTTT. This translates into CSVILQGNTEAFF.

The J gene is TRBJ2-4, the V gene TRBV24-1; 7 bases are a match to TRBD1. The V segment lost 8 bases and the J segment 1 base; nucleotides outside the gene matches: 10. The germline CDR1 and CDR2 sequences are KGHDR and SFDVKD. This CDR3 contains 16 residues. The CDR3 protein is CATTRERGRAKNIQYF. The DNA for the CDR3 is TGTGCCACCACCCGAGAGAGGGGGCGGGCCAAAAACATTCAGTACTTC.

This clone was recorded only once. V gene TRBV24-1 combines with J gene TRBJ2-1; 8 nucleotides match TRBD2. Germline CDR1 KGHDR, CDR2 SFDVKD. V gave up 2 bases and J gave up 8 bases; unmatched junction bases: 4. The CDR3 sequence is 14 residues long. This CDR3 is CATSDSRGGHEQFF. CDR3 DNA: TGTGCCACCAGTGATTCTCGGGGGGGCCATGAGCAGTTCTTC.

This clone has only a few counts. This chain uses TRBV19 with TRBJ1-5; a weak D match, TRBD1 (5 bases). The germline CDR1 and CDR2 sequences are LNHDA and SQIVND (reference sequence). The CDR3 length is 17 residues. The V end was cut by 1 base, the J end by 0 bases, with 13 bases between. In nucleotides, the CDR3 is TGTGCCAGTAGTATAGGGCAGGGATCTTATAGCAATCAGCCCCAGCATTTT. It encodes CASSIGQGSYSNQPQHF.

The V gene is TRBV19, the J gene TRBJ1-2, with D uncertain. From germline, CDR1 is LNHDA and CDR2 SQIVND (reference sequence). The CDR3 covers 13 residues. Trimming cost V 0 bases and J 4 bases, with 6 bases left between them. The CDR3 DNA reads TGTGCCAGTAGTATAGACAGACTCTATGGCTACACCTTC. Its protein product is CASSIDRLYGYTF.

The chain recombines TRBV4-3 with TRBJ2-1; tentative D call: TRBD2 (7 bases). Germline CDR1 LGHNA, CDR2 YSLEER. Trimming stripped 0 bases from V and 0 bases from J, with 18 bases between. CDR3 length equals 19 residues. CDR3 sequence: CASSQDVTGGISSYNEQFF. The CDR3 DNA reads TGCGCCAGCAGCCAAGATGTGACGGGGGGCATTAGCTCCTACAATGAGCAGTTCTTC.

This sequence joins TRBV10-2 and TRBJ2-3, with TRBD2 as a possible D gene (6 bases). Trimming stripped 6 bases from V and 1 base from J, with 11 bases between. The CDR3 is made up of 14 amino acids. Germline V gives CDR1 WSHSY, CDR2 SAAADI. CDR3 residues: CASRGLSGTDTQYF. For the CDR3, the DNA is TGCGCCAGCAGGGGACTCTCTGGCACAGATACGCAGTATTTT.

The chain uses TRBV30 and TRBJ1-2; D unclear. The germline gives CDR1 GTSNPN, CDR2 SVGIG (reference sequence). This CDR3 spans 13 amino acids. Trimming cost V 1 base and J 4 bases, with 10 bases left between them. DNA for the CDR3: TGTGCCTGGAGTGCCAATGGGCTCTATGGCTACACCTTC. Its protein is CAWSANGLYGYTF.

J is TRBJ1-4 and V is TRBV5-1; a possible D gene is TRBD1 (5 bases). Looked up from germline, CDR1 is SGHRS and CDR2 is YFSETQ. V lost 3 bases and J lost 0, with 12 bases in between. The length of the CDR3 is 16 residues. This CDR3 is CASSWRQRATNEKLFF. CDR3 coding DNA: TGCGCCAGCAGCTGGAGACAGAGAGCAACTAATGAAAAACTGTTTTTT.

J is TRBJ2-3 and V is TRBV28, with 10 bases identical to TRBD2. Germline trimming cut 5 bases from V and 4 bases from J; bases unmatched to any gene: 3. Looked up from germline, CDR1 is MDHEN and CDR2 is SYDVKM. The CDR3 has 14 residues. CDR3 protein: CASSKRGGSDTQYF. Here the CDR3 DNA reads TGTGCCAGCAGTAAGCGGGGGGGTTCAGATACGCAGTATTTT.